These T cell receptor beta chains were read from a single sample in a study of shared clonotypes between healthy human individuals. The method was immunoSEQ multiplex PCR; TCRdb's version includes in-frame clones alone and lacks a portion of them. Of more than 2,000,000 clones in the sample, roughly nine tenths are singletons; the top ten hold over 0.12%. The sample was naive CD4+ T cells sorted from blood. The source is a man in his late teens or twenties in good health. CDR3s include the opening cysteine and the closing phenylalanine or tryptophan. D genes are given only for firm matches. A row's size may be missing; if present it is once, few, many or a size class.

TRBJ2-1,NA,TRBV12-5,TRBD2,TGTGCTAGTGGTTTGGGACTAGCGGAGCAGTTCTTC,CASGLGLAEQFF
TRBJ1-5,NA,TRBV28,TRBD1,TGTGCCAGCAGTACCTTGATGAGCAGGGGGAATCAGCCCCAGCATTTT,CASSTLMSRGNQPQHF
TRBJ2-7,once,TRBV6-1,NA,TGTGCCAGCAGTGAAGTTCTAGCGTCGAGCTACGAGCAGTACTTC,CASSEVLASSYEQYF
TRBJ2-3,NA,TRBV18,NA,TGTGCCAGCTCACCAACCAGGGGCGGGTCAGATACGCAGTATTTT,CASSPTRGGSDTQYF
TRBJ1-5,NA,TRBV19,NA,TGTGCCAGTAGTGGGGGTGCGGGGTCAAGCCAGCCCCAGCATTTT,CASSGGAGSSQPQHF
TRBJ1-2,NA,TRBV2,NA,TGTGCCAGCAGTCCCGACAGCGGGCTAAACTATGGCTACACCTTC,CASSPDSGLNYGYTF
TRBJ2-3,NA,TRBV19,TRBD2,TGTGCCAGTAGTAAGGTTCCGGCGGGGGTCACAGATACGCAGTATTTT,CASSKVPAGVTDTQYF
TRBJ1-6,NA,TRBV19,NA,TGTGCCAGCAAGGGGTGGAGCTCCTATAATTCACCCCTCCACTTT,CASKGWSSYNSPLHF
TRBJ2-1,NA,TRBV9,NA,TGTGCCAGCAGCGTAGGGTTTTTGGGCGGCAATGAGCAGTTCTTC,CASSVGFLGGNEQFF
TRBJ1-2,NA,TRBV7-6,NA,TGTGCCAGCAGCCCGGCGGAAGGGGTTGGCTACACCTTC,CASSPAEGVGYTF
TRBJ2-3,few,TRBV9,TRBD1,TGTGCCAGCAGCGCCCGGGACAGCAGCACAGATACGCAGTATTTT,CASSARDSSTDTQYF
TRBJ2-5,NA,TRBV7-2,NA,TGTGCCAGCAGCTTACAGCGTCAAGAGACCCAGTACTTC,CASSLQRQETQYF
TRBJ2-7,once,TRBV18,TRBD1,TGTGCCAGCTCAGCCTCGACAGGGGGCACCTACGAGCAGTACTTC,CASSASTGGTYEQYF
TRBJ2-7,NA,TRBV5-1,NA,TGCGCCAGCAGCTTTCTAATGGGCCCGACCTACGAGCAGTACTTC,CASSFLMGPTYEQYF
TRBJ2-7,NA,TRBV6-5,NA,TGTGCCAGCAGTCCGCTAATGACAAACGCCTACGAGCAGTACTTC,CASSPLMTNAYEQYF
TRBJ1-6,NA,TRBV5-4,NA,TGTGCCAGCAGATTGGACAAGGGGAATTCACCCCTCCACTTT,CASRLDKGNSPLHF
TRBJ2-2,NA,TRBV11-2,TRBD1,TGTGCCAGCAGCTTAGTTTTGAGGGCTAGGACAGGTAACACCGGGGAGCTGTTTTTT,CASSLVLRARTGNTGELFF
TRBJ1-2,NA,TRBV28,TRBD1,TGTGCCAGCAGTTCCCACAGGGGTCCGGGCTATGGCTACACCTTC,CASSSHRGPGYGYTF
TRBJ2-3,NA,TRBV28,TRBD2,TGTGCCAGCAAGCGGGGGGGCGGAGATACGCAGTATTTT,CASKRGGGDTQYF
TRBJ1-6,few,TRBV27,NA,TGTGCCTCAGTATCCAGCTCCTATAATTCACCCCTCCACTTT,CASVSSSYNSPLHF
TRBJ2-3,NA,TRBV19,NA,TGTGCCAGTAGTATAGACGGGATAAGCACAGATACGCAGTATTTT,CASSIDGISTDTQYF
TRBJ1-2,once,TRBV5-1,TRBD1,TGCGCCAGCAGCCACGGACAGGGTGTTAACTATGGCTACACCTTC,CASSHGQGVNYGYTF
TRBJ1-2,NA,TRBV28,NA,TGTGCCAGCAGTTTTTCTGAACGGGGCTACACCTTC,CASSFSERGYTF
TRBJ2-3,NA,TRBV21-1,NA,TGTGCCAGCAGCAAAGAGGCCAGGAGGGGCACAGATACGCAGTATTTT,CASSKEARRGTDTQYF
TRBJ2-3,NA,TRBV7-8,NA,TGTGCCAGCAGCTTAAGGTGGGAAGATACGCAGTATTTT,CASSLRWEDTQYF
TRBJ1-2,NA,TRBV6-1,NA,TGTGCCAGCCGCCAAAGTTTTCCGGACTATGGCTACACCTTC,CASRQSFPDYGYTF
TRBJ1-2,once,TRBV28,NA,TGTGCCAGCAGTTCCCTCTATGGCTACACCTTC,CASSSLYGYTF
TRBJ2-1,NA,TRBV12-5,NA,TGTGCTAGTCGAGGGCCCCATGAGCAGTTCTTC,CASRGPHEQFF
TRBJ2-7,NA,TRBV6-1,NA,TGTGCCAGCAGTGAAGACCCGTGGGGACCGCCCCGCTCCTACGAGCAGTACTTC,CASSEDPWGPPRSYEQYF
TRBJ2-7,NA,TRBV21-1,NA,TGTGCCAGCAGCAAAGTGGGTTGGGGGCATCTATGCGAGCAGTACTTC,CASSKVGWGHLCEQYF
TRBJ2-5,NA,TRBV6-1,NA,TGTGCCAGCAGTGAACCACCGTTACAAGAGACCCAGTACTTC,CASSEPPLQETQYF
TRBJ2-6,NA,TRBV7-2,NA,TGTGCCAGCAGCTTATATACCTCTGGGGCCAACGTCCTGACTTTC,CASSLYTSGANVLTF
TRBJ2-1,once,TRBV19,TRBD1,TGTGCCAGTACGAACCCCGGGACAGGTTTCAATGAGCAGTTCTTC,CASTNPGTGFNEQFF
TRBJ2-6,once,TRBV10-3,NA,TGTGCCATCGCTGGGGCCAACGTCCTGACTTTC,CAIAGANVLTF
TRBJ2-4,NA,TRBV7-9,NA,TGTGCCAGCAGCTTACGCAGCATTCAGTACTTC,CASSLRSIQYF
TRBJ1-2,NA,TRBV19,NA,TGTGCCAGTAGTATCAGCCCAGACAGGCGGGCTGGCTACACCTTC,CASSISPDRRAGYTF
TRBJ2-1,NA,TRBV4-1,TRBD2,TGCGCCAGCAGCCAAGGGAGGCAACTAGCGGGTTCCAATGAGCAGTTCTTC,CASSQGRQLAGSNEQFF
TRBJ1-2,NA,TRBV28,TRBD1,TGTGCCAGCAGTTCCCCCAAACCACAGGGGAACTATGGCTACACCTTC,CASSSPKPQGNYGYTF
TRBJ1-3,few,TRBV7-9,NA,TGTGCCAGCAGCCTGGACACCTCTGGAAACACCATATATTTT,CASSLDTSGNTIYF
TRBJ1-1,NA,TRBV6-5,NA,TGTGCCAGCAGAAATACAGGGATGCGGATAGCTTTCTTT,CASRNTGMRIAFF
TRBJ1-2,NA,TRBV9,NA,TGTGCCAGCAGCGTAGCGTCCCAGGGCCAAGACGGCTACACCTTC,CASSVASQGQDGYTF
TRBJ2-5,NA,TRBV25-1,NA,TGTGCCAGCAGTGGGAACAGTCTCGGGTACCAAGAGACCCAGTACTTC,CASSGNSLGYQETQYF
TRBJ1-1,NA,TRBV6-1,NA,TGTGCCAGCAGGCCAAGAACGAACACTGAAGCTTTCTTT,CASRPRTNTEAFF
TRBJ2-1,NA,TRBV2,TRBD2,TGTGCCAGCACTACGGGACTAGCGGGGTACAATGAGCAGTTCTTC,CASTTGLAGYNEQFF
TRBJ2-2,NA,TRBV21-1,NA,TGTGCCAGCAGGAGGTGGGGGCCTGACACCGGGGAGCTGTTTTTT,CASRRWGPDTGELFF
TRBJ2-7,NA,TRBV10-2,TRBD2,TGCGCCAGCAGACTAGCGGGAGGGGGGGAGCAGTACTTC,CASRLAGGGEQYF